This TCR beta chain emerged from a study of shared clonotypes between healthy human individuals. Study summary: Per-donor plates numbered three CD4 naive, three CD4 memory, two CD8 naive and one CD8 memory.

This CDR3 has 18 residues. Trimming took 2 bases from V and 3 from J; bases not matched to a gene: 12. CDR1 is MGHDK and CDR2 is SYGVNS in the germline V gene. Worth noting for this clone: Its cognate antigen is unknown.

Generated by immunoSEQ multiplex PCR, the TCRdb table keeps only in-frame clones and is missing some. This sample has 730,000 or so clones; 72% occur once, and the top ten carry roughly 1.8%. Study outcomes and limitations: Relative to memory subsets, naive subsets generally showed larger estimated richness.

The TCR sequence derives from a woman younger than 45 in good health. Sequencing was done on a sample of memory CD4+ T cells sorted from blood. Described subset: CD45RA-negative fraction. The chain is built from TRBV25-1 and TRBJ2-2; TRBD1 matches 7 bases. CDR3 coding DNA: TGTGCCAGCAGTGAAGGTAGAGGGAACAGGGGCTACACCGGGGAGCTGTTTTTT. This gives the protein CASSEGRGNRGYTGELFF.